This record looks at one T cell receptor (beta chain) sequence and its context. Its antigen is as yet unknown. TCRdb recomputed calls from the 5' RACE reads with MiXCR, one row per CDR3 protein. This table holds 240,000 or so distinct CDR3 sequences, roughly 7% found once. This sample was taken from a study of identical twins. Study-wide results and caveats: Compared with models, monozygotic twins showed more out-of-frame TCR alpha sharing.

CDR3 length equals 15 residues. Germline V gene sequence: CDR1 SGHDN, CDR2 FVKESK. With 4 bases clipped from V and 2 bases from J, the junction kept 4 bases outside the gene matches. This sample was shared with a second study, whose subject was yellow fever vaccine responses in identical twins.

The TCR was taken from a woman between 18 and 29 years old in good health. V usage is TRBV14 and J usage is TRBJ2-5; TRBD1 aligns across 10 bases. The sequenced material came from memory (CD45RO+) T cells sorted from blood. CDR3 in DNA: TGTGCCAGCAGCCCCGGGACAGGGGTTCAAGAGACCCAGTACTTC. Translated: CASSPGTGVQETQYF.